This TCR beta chain was documented in a study of blood T cell repertoires in COVID-19. Looking at the study overall: The analysed material was cDNA or gDNA that came from T cells, B-cell-depleted T cells, or PBMCs.

Per the authors' pipeline: Reference gene primer amplification gave nucleated cell count estimates. Assay used: immunoSEQ multiplex PCR; TCRdb lists only in-frame clones, some missing. D and trimming come from the DNA, and the V and J calls and clone size come from that table. The sample comprises fewer than 150,000 clones, around 79% of which are singletons, and over 15% rests with the top ten. This CDR3 region has 12 residues. V was shortened by 3 bases and J by 4 bases, with 3 bases between the two germline ends. The germline V gene encodes CDR1 SEHNR and CDR2 FQNEAQ (reference sequence). The material sequenced was peripheral blood. The TCR was taken from a man older than 75 with acute or convalescent COVID-19. This sequence joins TRBV7-9 and TRBJ2-2; D remains unclear. CDR3 region: CASSFLTGELFF. The CDR3 nucleotides are TGTGCCAGCAGCTTCCTCACCGGGGAGCTGTTTTTT. Supplemented by reference TRBV7-9 and TRBJ2-2, the full variable domain reads DTGVSQNPRHKITKRGQNVTFRCDPISEHNRLYWYRQTLGQGPEFLTYFQNEAQLEKSRLLSDRFSAERPKGSFSTLEIQRTEQGDSAMYLCASSFLTGELFFGEGSRLTVL.